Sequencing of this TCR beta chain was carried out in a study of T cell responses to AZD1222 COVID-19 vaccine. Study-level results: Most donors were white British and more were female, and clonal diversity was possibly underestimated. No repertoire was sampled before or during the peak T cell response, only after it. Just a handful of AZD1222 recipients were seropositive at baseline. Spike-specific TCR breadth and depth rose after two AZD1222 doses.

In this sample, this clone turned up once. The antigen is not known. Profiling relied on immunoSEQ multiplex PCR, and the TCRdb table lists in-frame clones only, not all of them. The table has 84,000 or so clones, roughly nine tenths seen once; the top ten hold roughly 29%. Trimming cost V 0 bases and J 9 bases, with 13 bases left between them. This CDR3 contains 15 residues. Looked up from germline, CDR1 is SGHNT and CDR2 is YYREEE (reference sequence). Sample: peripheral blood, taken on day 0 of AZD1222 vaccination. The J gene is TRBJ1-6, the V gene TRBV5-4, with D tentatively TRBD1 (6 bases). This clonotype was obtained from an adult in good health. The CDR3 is CASSLAGGASSPLHF. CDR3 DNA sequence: TGTGCCAGCAGCTTGGCCGGGGGGGCTAGTTCACCCCTCCACTTT.